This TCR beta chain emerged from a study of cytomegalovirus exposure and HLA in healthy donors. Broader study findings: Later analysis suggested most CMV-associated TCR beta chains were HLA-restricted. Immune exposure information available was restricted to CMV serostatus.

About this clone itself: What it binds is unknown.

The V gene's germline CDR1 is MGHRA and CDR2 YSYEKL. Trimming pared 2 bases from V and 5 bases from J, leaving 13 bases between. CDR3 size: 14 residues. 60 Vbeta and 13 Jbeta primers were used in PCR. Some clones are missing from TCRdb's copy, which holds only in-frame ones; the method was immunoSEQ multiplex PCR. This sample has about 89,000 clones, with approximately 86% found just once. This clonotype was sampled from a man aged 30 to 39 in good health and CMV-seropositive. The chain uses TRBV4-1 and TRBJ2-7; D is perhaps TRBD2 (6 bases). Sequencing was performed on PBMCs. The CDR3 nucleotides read TGCGCCAGCAGCCAAAACTGGGGGGTCGACGAGCAGTACTTC. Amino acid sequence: CASSQNWGVDEQYF.